This entry lists 25 T cell receptor beta chains sequenced from one sample in a study of cytomegalovirus exposure and HLA in healthy donors (dated 2017 in TCRdb). The method behind the library was the immunoSEQ multiplex PCR assay. For the multiplex PCR, a mixture combining 60 forward primers for TCR Vbeta segments and 13 reverse primers for TCR Jbeta segments was used. TCRdb took over this immuneACCESS table, retaining in-frame rearrangements with V and J assigned. Such tables are incomplete; in checked studies, under half of the missing clones stem from an unresolved V gene, and the remainder is unexplained. The sample table contains around 120,000 clones; only one count was recorded for 75% to 85% of them. In total, the top ten clones hold roughly 9% of the sample. The sample consisted of PBMCs. The receptors derive from a woman in her fifties or sixties in good health and CMV-seropositive.

This clone was counted once. This chain joins TRBV5-1 and TRBJ2-7, with 7 bases lining up with TRBD1. CDR3 size: 15 residues. V lost 3 bases, J lost 6 bases, and 12 bases stayed unmatched. In germline, CDR1 is SGHRS, CDR2 YFSETQ. Here the CDR3 reads CASSSGDRVGVEQYF. CDR3 bases: TGCGCCAGCAGCTCTGGTGACAGGGTCGGGGTCGAGCAGTACTTC.

This chain links TRBV10-1 with TRBJ2-3, with 13 positions matching TRBD2. The germline CDR1 and CDR2 sequences are WNHNN and SYGVQD (reference sequence). This CDR3 is built from 19 residues. V gave up 6 bases and J gave up 2 bases; unmatched junction bases: 14. The DNA for the CDR3 is TGCGCCAGCAGCACCCGGGACAAGACTAGCGGGAGGCTCACAGATACGCAGTATTTT. Its protein is CASSTRDKTSGRLTDTQYF.

In this sample, this clone turned up a few times. The chain joins TRBV19 to TRBJ2-2, with D perhaps matching TRBD1 (5 bases). This CDR3 is built from 14 residues. Trimming cost V 2 bases and J 1 base, with 5 bases left between them. Germline values: CDR1 LNHDA, CDR2 SQIVND (reference sequence). DNA for the CDR3: TGTGCCAGTAGTATACAGGGGAACACCGGGGAGCTGTTTTTT. Translating it yields CASSIQGNTGELFF.

This chain uses TRBV21-1 with TRBJ2-7; the table's TRBD2 call for D was not verified on the DNA. TRBV21-1 corresponds to a pseudogene. The CDR3 length is 19 residues. The CDR3 spells CASSKASAGGAGNTYEQYF. The CDR3 region has the DNA TGTGCCAGCAGCAAAGCTTCGGCTGGGGGGGCCGGGAATACCTACGAGCAGTACTTC.

The V call is TRBV29-1, the J call TRBJ2-5, with a weak D call TRBD2 (6 bases). The V end lost 7 bases, the J end lost 2 bases, and 8 bases lay between the germline ends. The CDR3 runs to 11 residues. Germline-derived CDR1 and CDR2 are SQVTM and ANQGSEA. CDR3 sequence reads: CSGGTQETQYF. CDR3 nucleotides: TGCAGCGGCGGGACTCAAGAGACCCAGTACTTC.

This chain links TRBV7-9 with TRBJ2-7, with 7 bases aligning to TRBD1. CDR1 is SEHNR, CDR2 FQNEAQ, per germline (reference sequence). The CDR3 length is 14 residues. The V segment lost 7 bases and the J segment 0 bases; nucleotides outside the gene matches: 6. The CDR3 DNA is TGTGCCAGCATTGGTCGGGACAGCTCCTACGAGCAGTACTTC. Amino acid sequence: CASIGRDSSYEQYF.

This clone was recorded only once. The rearrangement joins TRBV30 to TRBJ2-2; 11 bases line up with TRBD1. This CDR3 has 16 residues. Germline V gene data show CDR1 as GTSNPN and CDR2 as SVGIG (reference sequence). V dropped 0 bases and J dropped 7; count of bases not matched to a gene: 7. Here the CDR3 DNA reads TGTGCCTGGAGTGTAGGGGACAGGGGGTCGGTCGGGGAGCTGTTTTTT. Amino acid sequence: CAWSVGDRGSVGELFF.

The V gene is TRBV15, the J gene TRBJ2-1, with unresolved D. V was clipped by 1 base and J by 5 bases, with 12 bases between them. In germline, CDR1 is LNHNV, CDR2 YYDKDF (reference sequence). The length of the CDR3 is 15 residues. CDR3 coding DNA: TGTGCCACCAGCAGAGTCCTCTTCGGAGACAATGAGCAGTTCTTC. Translating it yields CATSRVLFGDNEQFF.

The chain recombines TRBV5-1 with TRBJ2-1; tentative D call: TRBD2 (6 bases). Germline assignment: CDR1 SGHRS and CDR2 YFSETQ. V was cut by 4 bases and J by 1 base, with 30 bases left in between. The CDR3 runs to 21 residues. The CDR3 DNA follows: TGCGCCAGCAGCCACCCGTCTGGAGGGCCCGACCCCAACAGGTCCTACAATGAGCAGTTCTTC. The encoded protein is CASSHPSGGPDPNRSYNEQFF.

This rearrangement joins TRBV5-1 to TRBJ2-1, with D possibly TRBD1 on 6 matching bases. Trimming stripped 5 bases from V and 4 bases from J, with 13 bases between. This CDR3 has 14 residues. Germline V gene data show CDR1 as SGHRS and CDR2 as YFSETQ. CDR3: CASSPDSTYNEQFF. CDR3 nucleotide sequence: TGCGCCAGCAGTCCGGACAGCACTTACAATGAGCAGTTCTTC.

V gene TRBV6-5 combines with J gene TRBJ2-5; D is unresolved. The CDR3 loop spans 15 amino acids. The germline gives CDR1 MNHEY, CDR2 SVGAGI. V dropped 2 bases and J dropped 1 base, with 11 bases sitting between them. CDR3 region: CASSYLGGAQETQYF. In nucleotides, the CDR3 is TGTGCCAGCAGTTACCTCGGCGGAGCCCAAGAGACCCAGTACTTC.

The chain uses TRBV9 and TRBJ2-7; TRBD2 is a possible D gene (5 bases). CDR1 is SGDLS, CDR2 YYNGEE, per germline. This CDR3 comprises 12 residues. Trimming cost V 3 bases and J 7 bases, with 11 bases left between them. CDR3 DNA sequence: TGTGCCAGCAGCGGACTTTCGGGGGAGCAGTACTTC. Protein product: CASSGLSGEQYF.

The J gene is TRBJ2-7, the V gene TRBV21-1; the table's D call TRBD1 went unverified against the DNA. TRBV21-1 represents a pseudogene. This CDR3 spans 14 amino acids. For the CDR3, the DNA is TGTGCCAGCAGCCGTGGGGACAGGGCCTACGAGCAGTACTTC. This encodes CASSRGDRAYEQYF.

This sequence joins TRBV5-1 and TRBJ2-2; TRBD2 is a possible D gene (5 bases). Looked up from germline, CDR1 is SGHRS and CDR2 is YFSETQ. V was clipped by 2 bases and J by 4 bases, with 15 bases between them. The CDR3 contains 16 residues. The CDR3 here is CASSLWAGPGTGELFF. In nucleotides, the CDR3 is TGCGCCAGCAGCTTATGGGCGGGCCCTGGCACCGGGGAGCTGTTTTTT.

This clone came up once. The chain is built from TRBV7-2 and TRBJ1-6; D possibly corresponds to TRBD1 (6 bases). CDR1 and CDR2 (germline): SGHTA, FQGNSA. The CDR3 is 15 amino acids. V was pared by 3 bases and J by 16 bases, with 22 bases between. The CDR3 protein is CASSFETGDPRYLHF. CDR3 bases: TGTGCCAGCAGCTTCGAGACAGGCGACCCTAGGTATCTCCACTTT.

This rearrangement joins TRBV9 to TRBJ2-1; D perhaps matches TRBD2 (7 bases). The V gene's germline CDR1 is SGDLS and CDR2 YYNGEE. This CDR3 has 14 residues. Trimming shortened V by 3 bases and J by 7 bases, and 14 bases separated the two germline ends. The CDR3 sequence: CASSGGGPANEQFF. The CDR3 bases are TGTGCCAGCAGCGGGGGGGGCCCTGCAAATGAGCAGTTCTTC.

The genes are TRBV18 and TRBJ1-2; 7 nucleotides align to TRBD1. The V gene end was trimmed by 4 bases and the J gene end by 1 base; junction bases not matched to a gene: 3. The germline V gene encodes CDR1 KGHSH and CDR2 LQKENI. The CDR3 loop spans 14 amino acids. CDR3: CASSLTGINYGYTF. CDR3 sequence (DNA): TGTGCCAGCTCACTGACAGGGATTAACTATGGCTACACCTTC.

V usage is TRBV2 and J usage is TRBJ1-1; D unresolved. Per the germline V gene, CDR1 is SNHLY and CDR2 is FYNNEI. The ends were cut back, 4 bases at V and 1 base at J, with 10 bases in the middle. CDR3 length: 14 amino acids. CDR3 coding DNA: TGTGCCAGCAGTGCTAGGATACAGAACACTGAAGCTTTCTTT. It is translated as CASSARIQNTEAFF.

The chain carries TRBV14 and TRBJ2-1, with 8 bases fitting TRBD2. The germline V gene has CDR1 SGHDN and CDR2 FVKESK. Trimming cost V 0 bases and J 13 bases; bases outside gene matches: 2. The length of the CDR3 is 12 residues. The CDR3 DNA reads as TGTGCCAGCAGCCAAGAACGGGGGGGACAGTTCTTC. Its translation: CASSQERGGQFF.

The chain combines TRBV25-1 with TRBJ1-2, with D perhaps TRBD1 (5 bases). Germline CDR1 and CDR2: MGHDK and SYGVNS. The germline V and J ends were trimmed by 3 bases and 8 bases, with 19 bases remaining between them. The CDR3 consists of 15 residues. CDR3 sequence (DNA): TGTGCCAGCAGTGACTCAGGGAGGGAAATATACGGCTACACCTTC. Translation gives CASSDSGREIYGYTF.

This chain connects TRBV5-1 to TRBJ1-2; possibly TRBD1 for D (5 bases). The V and J ends lost 4 bases and 5 bases respectively, with 9 bases between them. The CDR3 extends over 12 amino acids. CDR1 is SGHRS, CDR2 YFSETQ, per germline. The CDR3 DNA sequence: TGCGCCAGCAGCCCGGGGGAGTATGGCTACACCTTC. It translates to CASSPGEYGYTF.

The V and J genes are TRBV15 and TRBJ2-7; 9 bases line up with TRBD2. V lost 1 base to trimming and J lost 6 bases; unmatched junction nucleotides: 7. The CDR3 runs 15 residues. The V gene's germline CDR1 is LNHNV and CDR2 YYDKDF (reference sequence). DNA for the CDR3: TGTGCCACCAGCAGAGGGCGGCTAGCGGGATCCGAGCAGTACTTC. Residues: CATSRGRLAGSEQYF.

This clone came up once. V and J are TRBV14 and TRBJ2-1; 7 bases are shared with TRBD2. The CDR3 is made up of 15 amino acids. V lost 4 bases, J lost 1 base, and 4 bases stayed unmatched. Germline loops: CDR1 SGHDN, CDR2 FVKESK. CDR3 in DNA: TGTGCCAGCAGCCCATTTAGCGGGTCCTACAATGAGCAGTTCTTC. Its translation: CASSPFSGSYNEQFF.

This sequence joins TRBV10-2 and TRBJ2-5; 8 bases map to TRBD2. CDR3 length: 16 residues. V shed 4 bases, J shed 4 bases, and the junction held 11 bases outside the gene matches. Germline V gene sequence: CDR1 WSHSY, CDR2 SAAADI. The CDR3: CASSGGGGGLGETQYF. DNA for the CDR3: TGCGCCAGCAGTGGCGGCGGCGGGGGGTTGGGAGAGACCCAGTACTTC.

Only a few counts were recorded for this clone. The chain uses TRBV29-1 and TRBJ2-7, with 7 bases lining up with TRBD1. After removal of 5 bases from V and 2 bases from J, the junction contained 12 bases not matched to a gene. Germline V lookup: CDR1 SQVTM, CDR2 ANQGSEA. The CDR3 runs to 15 residues. CDR3 amino acids: CSVQSAGGDPYEQYF. The CDR3 region has the DNA TGCAGCGTTCAGTCGGCAGGGGGAGATCCCTACGAGCAGTACTTC.